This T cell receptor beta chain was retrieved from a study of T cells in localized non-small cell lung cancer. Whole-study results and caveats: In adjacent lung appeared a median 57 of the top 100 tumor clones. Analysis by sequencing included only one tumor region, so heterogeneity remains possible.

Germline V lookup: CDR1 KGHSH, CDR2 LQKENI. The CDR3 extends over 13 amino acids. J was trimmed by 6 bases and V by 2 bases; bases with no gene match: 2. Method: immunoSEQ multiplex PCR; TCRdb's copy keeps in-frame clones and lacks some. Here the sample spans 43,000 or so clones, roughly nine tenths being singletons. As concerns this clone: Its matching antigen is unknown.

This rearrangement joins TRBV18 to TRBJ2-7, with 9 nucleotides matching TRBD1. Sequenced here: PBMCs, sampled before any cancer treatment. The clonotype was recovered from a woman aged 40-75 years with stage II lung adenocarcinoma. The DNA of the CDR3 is TGTGCCAGCTCACCAGGGGACAGGGTCGAGCAGTACTTC. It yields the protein CASSPGDRVEQYF.